One and the same sample provided the 3 T cell receptor beta chains below, sequenced in a study of blood T cell repertoires in COVID-19. Sequencing was performed with immunoSEQ multiplex PCR; in TCRdb, only in-frame clones are kept and a portion is missing. Seen here are fewer than 200,000 clones, approximately 90% observed once, and the top ten hold roughly 2%. The specimen sequenced was peripheral blood. Source of these receptors: a man aged 50 to 59 who had recovered from COVID-19.

This chain uses TRBV7-8 with TRBJ2-1; 7 positions agree with TRBD2. This CDR3 is 14 amino acids long. Germline V gives CDR1 SGHVS, CDR2 FQNEAQ. V dropped 4 bases and J dropped 7; count of bases not matched to a gene: 7. As DNA, the CDR3 is TGTGCCAGCAGCTGGGAGGGGCTATTAAATGAGCAGTTCTTC. It yields the protein CASSWEGLLNEQFF.

The chain is built from TRBV3-1 (or the pseudogene TRBV3-2) and TRBJ2-7; a possible D gene is TRBD2 (5 bases). The germline CDR1 and CDR2 sequences are LGHDT and YNNKEL (reference sequence). V was cut by 1 base and J by 1 base, with 11 bases left in between. The CDR3 has 15 amino acids. The CDR3 region is CASSQGTQTSYEQYF. The CDR3, as DNA: TGTGCCAGCAGCCAAGGGACTCAAACTTCCTACGAGCAGTACTTC.

The chain is built from TRBV19 and TRBJ1-1; no clear D gene. The V end was cut by 7 bases, the J end by 4 bases, with 16 bases between. This CDR3 comprises 14 residues. Germline CDR1 LNHDA, CDR2 SQIVND (reference sequence). Written as DNA, the CDR3 is TGTGCCAGTATGGTGGAGGGCTTGAGCACTGAAGCTTTCTTT. Translation: CASMVEGLSTEAFF. The variable domain in full, completed from reference TRBV19 and TRBJ1-1, reads DGGITQSPKYLFRKEGQNVTLSCEQNLNHDAMYWYRQDPGQGLRLIYYSQIVNDFQKGDIAEGYSVSREKKESFPLTVTSAQKNPTAFYLCASMVEGLSTEAFFGQGTRLTVV.